Sequencing of this T cell receptor (beta chain) was carried out in a study of shared clonotypes between healthy human individuals. There were only Caucasian adults among the donors, and all lived in Nashville, Tennessee. Deep-level running was used for the assay. Across several immunoSEQ plates, the genomic DNA of each subset was split evenly. Some clones are missing from TCRdb's copy, which holds only in-frame ones; the method was immunoSEQ multiplex PCR. In the table there are about 450,000 clones, roughly 85% of which are singletons. Germline values: CDR1 GTSNPN, CDR2 SVGIG (reference sequence). This CDR3 region has 16 residues. Germline trimming cut 3 bases from V and 3 bases from J; bases unmatched to any gene: 7.

The rearrangement uses TRBV30 and TRBJ2-3, with TRBD2 matching over 12 bases. The sequenced material came from PBMCs. The receptor's source is a woman aged 40 to 55 in good health. Some clones in this sample may be carry-over from other donors' samples. CDR3 in DNA: TGTGCCTGGAGGCTAGCGGGAGGGCCAGGGACAGATACGCAGTATTTT. Residues: CAWRLAGGPGTDTQYF.